One and the same sample provided the 25 T cell receptor beta chains below, sequenced in a study of CD8 T cells in ankylosing spondylitis. Findings of the study overall: Blood of patients with ankylosing spondylitis appeared to be characterized by a TCR beta motif of several highly homologous variants.

In TCRdb, the 5' RACE reads were re-called with MiXCR into one record per CDR3 protein. The profile shows fewer than 550,000 distinct CDR3 sequences, roughly 5% of them singletons. No cognate antigen is known for these TCRs. Sequencing was performed on blood, either unsorted or a sorted T cell fraction (not recorded which). The receptors originated from a male donor with ankylosing spondylitis.

J is TRBJ1-1 and V is TRBV18, with D perhaps matching TRBD1 (6 bases). Germline lookup yields CDR1 KGHSH and CDR2 LQKENI. The CDR3 runs 13 residues. The V and J ends lost 3 bases and 11 bases respectively, with 16 bases between them. For the CDR3, the DNA is TGTGCCAGCTCACCGGACAGCCCTCAGGAGGCTTTCTTT. Encoded protein: CASSPDSPQEAFF.

In this sample, this clonotype turned up many times. The gene calls are TRBV12-3 or TRBV12-4 and TRBJ1-1; D is perhaps TRBD1 (6 bases). The V end was cut by 2 bases, the J end by 12 bases, with 16 bases between. This CDR3 has 13 residues. The CDR3 protein is CASSLTQGWDSFF. In nucleotides, the CDR3 is TGTGCCAGCAGTTTAACACAGGGTTGGGACTCTTTCTTT.

This clonotype was counted ten times or more. V is TRBV5-1 and J is TRBJ1-2; D unresolved. Trimming pared 4 bases from V and 6 bases from J, leaving 16 bases between. Germline V gene data show CDR1 as SGHRS and CDR2 as YFSETQ. The CDR3 loop spans 14 amino acids. In DNA form, the CDR3 reads TGCGCCAGCAGCCTAAGGACCGAAGGGCATGGCTACACCTTC. Translated, it gives CASSLRTEGHGYTF.

This clonotype was observed many times. CDR3 residues: CSARGQTADSPLHF. In DNA, the CDR3 is TGCAGTGCTAGAGGGCAGACGGCGGATTCACCCCTCCACTTT. The chain carries TRBV20-1 and TRBJ1-6; D not resolved. Germline values: CDR1 DFQATT, CDR2 SNEGSKA (reference sequence). The CDR3 is made up of 14 amino acids. The V end lost 1 base, the J end lost 8 bases, and 12 bases lay between the germline ends.

There are many counts of this clonotype. This sequence joins TRBV25-1 and TRBJ2-7, with D maybe TRBD1 (6 bases). CDR1 is MGHDK, CDR2 SYGVNS, per germline. V shed 4 bases and J shed 2 bases, with 6 bases lying between them. The CDR3 has 12 residues. In DNA form, the CDR3 reads TGTGCCAGCAGTGGGGACACCTACGAGCAGTACTTC. Protein sequence: CASSGDTYEQYF.

This clonotype was detected many times. This chain uses TRBV29-1 with TRBJ1-1; 9 bases agree with TRBD1. The CDR3 is made up of 13 amino acids. J was trimmed by 3 bases and V by 6 bases; bases with no gene match: 5. Germline V gene data show CDR1 as SQVTM and CDR2 as ANQGSEA. DNA of the CDR3: TGCAGCGTGGGACAGGGATGGGACACTGAAGCTTTCTTT. Protein product: CSVGQGWDTEAFF.

This clonotype has a handful of counts. The chain recombines TRBV20-1 with TRBJ2-3; 8 positions agree with TRBD1. Germline CDR1 reads DFQATT; CDR2 reads SNEGSKA (reference sequence). This CDR3 has 15 residues. V shed 2 bases, J shed 2 bases, and the junction held 6 bases outside the gene matches. The DNA for the CDR3 is TGCAGTGCTAGAAGGCAGGGGGCCCTCACAGATACGCAGTATTTT. Translating it yields CSARRQGALTDTQYF.

In this sample, this clonotype turned up many times. V gene TRBV20-1 combines with J gene TRBJ2-3; 13 positions match TRBD2. The V gene's germline CDR1 is DFQATT and CDR2 SNEGSKA (reference sequence). V was pared by 4 bases and J by 2 bases, with 3 bases of the junction left unmatched. The CDR3 extends over 15 amino acids. The CDR3 region has the DNA TGCAGTGCTACTGGACTAGCGGGGGACACAGATACGCAGTATTTT. Its protein product is CSATGLAGDTDTQYF.

This clonotype was seen repeatedly, ten times or more. The gene calls are TRBV6-1 and TRBJ1-1, with a weak D call TRBD1 (5 bases). The ends were cut back, 6 bases at V and 4 bases at J, with 15 bases in the middle. In germline, CDR1 is MNHNS, CDR2 SASEGT. The CDR3 runs 14 residues. The CDR3 DNA reads as TGTGCCAGCAGCCGATCAATCGGGGGCACTGAAGCTTTCTTT. It translates to CASSRSIGGTEAFF.

This clonotype has at least ten counts. The chain combines TRBV4-3 with TRBJ1-4; TRBD1 might be the D (5 bases). This CDR3 has 14 residues. Trimming pared 3 bases from V and 4 bases from J, leaving 9 bases between. The germline CDR1 and CDR2 sequences are LGHNA and YSLEER. The CDR3 loop is CASSHAQVNEKLFF. Written as DNA, the CDR3 is TGCGCCAGCAGCCATGCACAGGTTAATGAAAAACTGTTTTTT.

This clonotype was counted ten times or more. The CDR3 spells CAISVGPDSNQPQHF. CDR3 in DNA: TGTGCCATCAGTGTGGGTCCTGATAGCAATCAGCCCCAGCATTTT. This chain connects TRBV10-3 to TRBJ1-5, with D uncertain. The CDR3 has 15 amino acids. Germline assignment: CDR1 ENHRY and CDR2 SYGVKD. V was cut by 4 bases and J by 0 bases, with 10 bases left in between.

This clonotype has at least ten counts. This chain uses TRBV27 with TRBJ2-5, with TRBD1 matching 8 bases. There are 15 residues in the CDR3. The J segment lost 4 bases and the V segment lost 11 bases, leaving 15 bases of the junction unmatched. Germline assignment: CDR1 MNHEY and CDR2 SMNVEV (reference sequence). In nucleotides, the CDR3 is TGTGCCTCCCCGGGACAGGAGAAGATATTAGAGACCCAGTACTTC. It specifies CASPGQEKILETQYF.

The sample holds a few counts of this clonotype. V usage is TRBV6-2 or TRBV6-3 and J usage is TRBJ2-5; maybe TRBD1 (6 bases). The germline CDR1 and CDR2 sequences are MNHEY and SVGEGT. Trimming removed 6 bases at V and 5 bases at J, with 16 bases between. This CDR3 is 14 amino acids long. DNA for the CDR3: TGTGCCAGCAGACCCCAGGGGACCGCGGAGACCCAGTACTTC. Translating gives CASRPQGTAETQYF.

This clonotype came up many times. The V call is TRBV12-3 or TRBV12-4, the J call TRBJ1-1; D is perhaps TRBD1 (6 bases). V lost 2 bases and J 6 bases, leaving 16 bases between the germline ends. This CDR3 is 15 amino acids long. The CDR3 is CASSLLPGHRPEAFF. CDR3 nucleotides: TGTGCCAGCAGTTTACTCCCGGGACATAGGCCTGAAGCTTTCTTT.

This clonotype was seen many times. The genes are TRBV7-9 and TRBJ2-1, with D possibly being TRBD2 (7 bases). Trimming took 5 bases from V and 4 from J, leaving 12 bases between them. The V gene's germline CDR1 is SEHNR and CDR2 FQNEAQ (reference sequence). The CDR3 extends over 14 amino acids. In nucleotides, the CDR3 is TGTGCCAGCAGCCGTGGGGGGGCTTACAATGAGCAGTTCTTC. Translating it yields CASSRGGAYNEQFF.

This clonotype was observed many times. CDR3 nucleotides: TGTGCCAGCAGTATTGACAGGGGACGGACCGGGGAGCTGTTTTTT. Protein: CASSIDRGRTGELFF. The chain recombines TRBV6-1 with TRBJ2-2, with TRBD1 identical over 8 bases. Germline values: CDR1 MNHNS, CDR2 SASEGT. The CDR3 length is 15 residues. Germline trimming cut 5 bases from V and 5 bases from J; bases unmatched to any gene: 7.

Many counts were recorded for this clonotype. The chain uses TRBV11-1 and TRBJ2-7; D is uncertain. Between the trimmed V and J ends, which lost 5 bases and 4 bases, there was a span of 12 bases. Germline V gene data show CDR1 as SGHAT and CDR2 as FQDESV (reference sequence). The CDR3 sequence is 13 residues long. The CDR3, as DNA: TGTGCCAGCAGCCCCCAAGTAGGGTACGAGCAGTACTTC. Its translation is CASSPQVGYEQYF.

This clonotype was seen ten or more times. This chain uses TRBV15 with TRBJ2-3; possible D gene TRBD1, 5 bases. This CDR3 comprises 13 residues. Trimming took off 8 bases at V and 2 bases at J, with 11 bases between the two ends. Germline CDR1 and CDR2: LNHNV and YYDKDF (reference sequence). The CDR3 sequence is CATALGVTDTQYF. The CDR3 region has the DNA TGTGCCACCGCCTTAGGGGTCACAGATACGCAGTATTTT.

The sample holds many counts of this clonotype. The gene calls are TRBV29-1 and TRBJ1-2, with a weak D call TRBD1 (6 bases). This CDR3 spans 14 amino acids. Trimming removed 0 bases from V and 4 bases from J, with 12 bases in between. The V gene's germline CDR1 is SQVTM and CDR2 ANQGSEA. The DNA of the CDR3 is TGCAGCGTTGAAGATACCGACAGGTTCTATGGCTACACCTTC. This gives the protein CSVEDTDRFYGYTF. Full variable domain (remainder filled in from reference TRBV29-1 and TRBJ1-2): SAVISQKPSRDICQRGTSLTIQCQVDSQVTMMFWYRQQPGQSLTLIATANQGSEATYESGFVIDKFPISRPNLTFSTLTVSNMSPEDSSIYLCSVEDTDRFYGYTFGSGTRLTVV.

This clonotype was observed many times. V and J are TRBV29-1 and TRBJ1-2; TRBD1 agrees at 7 bases. The germline gives CDR1 SQVTM, CDR2 ANQGSEA. The CDR3 is 14 residues long. Trimming took 4 bases from V and 4 from J; bases not matched to a gene: 9. The CDR3 DNA reads TGCAGCGTTGCCCCGAGACAGGGCCTCTATGGCTACACCTTC. Its translation is CSVAPRQGLYGYTF.

This clonotype showed up many times. This sequence joins TRBV5-1 and TRBJ2-3; no definite D call. The CDR3 runs 18 residues. The germline V gene has CDR1 SGHRS and CDR2 YFSETQ. The V gene lost 0 bases and the J gene lost 0 bases, with 17 bases spanning the gap. DNA for the CDR3: TGCGCCAGCAGCTTGGGGGGAAGCCAGCCCATTAGCACAGATACGCAGTATTTT. This sequence encodes CASSLGGSQPISTDTQYF.

This clonotype was found a few times. The chain has TRBV5-1 and TRBJ2-5; D uncertain. V was clipped by 6 bases and J by 3 bases, with 15 bases between them. The CDR3 is 14 amino acids. Germline V lookup: CDR1 SGHRS, CDR2 YFSETQ. This chain's CDR3 is CASKPDVGKETQYF. The CDR3 DNA reads TGCGCCAGCAAACCGGATGTGGGAAAAGAGACCCAGTACTTC. Together with reference TRBV5-1 and TRBJ2-5, the CDR3 gives the full variable domain: KAGVTQTPRYLIKTRGQQVTLSCSPISGHRSVSWYQQTPGQGLQFLFEYFSETQRNKGNFPGRFSGRQFSNSRSEMNVSTLELGDSALYLCASKPDVGKETQYFGPGTRLLVL.

This clonotype came up a few times. This CDR3 reads CASSANRGLWANVLTF. CDR3 bases: TGTGCCAGCAGCGCGAACAGGGGTTTATGGGCCAACGTCCTGACTTTC. This rearrangement joins TRBV6-2 or TRBV6-3 to TRBJ2-6; TRBD1 matches 7 bases. Germline CDR1 reads MNHEY; CDR2 reads SVGEGT. V lost 6 bases, J lost 5 bases, and 10 bases stayed unmatched. The CDR3 has 16 residues.

The chain uses TRBV7-9 and TRBJ2-2; 15 bases match TRBD2. Per germline, CDR1 SEHNR and CDR2 FQNEAQ (reference sequence). The CDR3 is 15 amino acids. V shed 10 bases and J 5 bases; nucleotides not matched to a gene: 5. The CDR3 region is CAIAGTSGRTGELFF. In DNA form, the CDR3 reads TGTGCCATTGCAGGGACTAGCGGGAGGACCGGGGAGCTGTTTTTT.

This clonotype was counted at least ten times. The CDR3 DNA reads as TGCAGTGCTAGCGGCAGGGAGCGGAGTAGCACAGATACGCAGTATTTT. Translation gives CSASGRERSSTDTQYF. The chain links TRBV20-1 to TRBJ2-3; perhaps D is TRBD1 or TRBD2 (5 bases each). V dropped 3 bases and J dropped 0 bases, with 16 bases sitting between them. Germline V gene data show CDR1 as DFQATT and CDR2 as SNEGSKA (reference sequence). This CDR3 has 16 residues.